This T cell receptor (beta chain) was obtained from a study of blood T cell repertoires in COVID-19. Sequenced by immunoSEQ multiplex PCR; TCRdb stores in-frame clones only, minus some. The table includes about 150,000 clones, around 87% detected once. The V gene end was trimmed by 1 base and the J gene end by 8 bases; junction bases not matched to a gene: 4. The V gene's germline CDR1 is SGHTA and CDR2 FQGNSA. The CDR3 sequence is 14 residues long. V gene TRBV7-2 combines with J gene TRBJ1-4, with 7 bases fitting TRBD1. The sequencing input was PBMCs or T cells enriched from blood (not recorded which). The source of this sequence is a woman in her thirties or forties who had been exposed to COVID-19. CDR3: CASSLGQGREKLFF. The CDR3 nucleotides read TGTGCCAGCAGCTTAGGACAGGGAAGAGAAAAACTGTTTTTT. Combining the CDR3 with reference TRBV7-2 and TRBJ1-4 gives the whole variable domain GAGVSQSPSNKVTEKGKDVELRCDPISGHTALYWYRQSLGQGLEFLIYFQGNSAPDKSGLPSDRFSAERTGGSVSTLTIQRTQQEDSAVYLCASSLGQGREKLFFGSGTQLSVL.